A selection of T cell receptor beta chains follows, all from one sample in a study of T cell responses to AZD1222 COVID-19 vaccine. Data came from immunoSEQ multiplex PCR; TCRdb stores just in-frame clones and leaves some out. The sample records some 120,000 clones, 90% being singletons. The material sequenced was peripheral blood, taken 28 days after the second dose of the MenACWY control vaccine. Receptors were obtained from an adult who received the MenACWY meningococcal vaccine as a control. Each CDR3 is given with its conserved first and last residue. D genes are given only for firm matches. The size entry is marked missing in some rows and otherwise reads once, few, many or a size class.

TGTGCCAGCAGCCCCCGGACTAGCGGGAGGGATACGCAGTATTTT	CASSPRTSGRDTQYF	TRBV7-2	TRBJ2-3	TRBD2	once
TGTGCCAGCAGCCAAGTGCGTGGAGGGAGGACTGAAGCTTTCTTT	CASSQVRGGRTEAFF	TRBV3-1/TRBV3-2	TRBJ1-1	NA	once
TGTGCCAGCAGCCGTCGGACAGGGTTCGCCGGGGAGCTGTTTTTT	CASSRRTGFAGELFF	TRBV14	TRBJ2-2	TRBD1	NA
TGTGCCAGTAGGACCCGGGCAGGGAGCTCTGGAAACACCATATATTTT	CASRTRAGSSGNTIYF	TRBV19	TRBJ1-3	NA	NA
TGTGCCAGCTCCGCCGGACAGGGAAACACTGAAGCTTTCTTT	CASSAGQGNTEAFF	TRBV18	TRBJ1-1	TRBD1	NA
TGTGCCAGCAGCTTAAATCCTAGCTACTCCTACGAGCAGTACTTC	CASSLNPSYSYEQYF	TRBV7-6	TRBJ2-7	NA	NA
TGTGCCAGTAGTCGGGCAGACCCACCCCTCCACTTT	CASSRADPPLHF	TRBV19	TRBJ1-6	NA	NA
TGTGCCAGCTCACCGAGTTACTACGAGCAGTACTTC	CASSPSYYEQYF	TRBV18	TRBJ2-7	NA	NA
TGTGCCACCAGCAGAGATATATCCGCTCTCCTGGCTGGGGCCAACGTCCTGACTTTC	CATSRDISALLAGANVLTF	TRBV15	TRBJ2-6	NA	many
TGCGCCAGCAGCCCTTCCCGGGTGCTGAACACTGAAGCTTTCTTT	CASSPSRVLNTEAFF	TRBV5-1	TRBJ1-1	NA	NA
TGTGCCAGCAGCTCTCAAGCGGGAGGGTTGGTTGGTGAGCAGTTCTTC	CASSSQAGGLVGEQFF	TRBV7-8	TRBJ2-1	TRBD2	NA
TGCGCCAGCAGTAAAACAGTAAATGAAAAACTGTTTTTT	CASSKTVNEKLFF	TRBV10-1	TRBJ1-4	NA	NA
TGTGCCAGCAGACGAACAGGGCTCTATGGCTACACCTTC	CASRRTGLYGYTF	TRBV28	TRBJ1-2	NA	NA
TGTGCCAGTACAGGCAGGGGGACGGCAGATACGCAGTATTTT	CASTGRGTADTQYF	TRBV19	TRBJ2-3	TRBD1	NA
TGTGCCAGCAGTGGAAGGGACGGACCCATGAACACTGAAGCTTTCTTT	CASSGRDGPMNTEAFF	TRBV25-1	TRBJ1-1	NA	NA
TGTGCCAGCAGCAAAGCGCTTGGAGCTGGAGGCGGGGGACGGGAGCAGTACTTC	CASSKALGAGGGGREQYF	TRBV21-1	TRBJ2-7	NA	NA
TGTGCCAGCTCACCTTCGAGAGATACGCAGTATTTT	CASSPSRDTQYF	TRBV18	TRBJ2-3	NA	NA
TGCGCCAGCAGCCCCGTACCTAGGACTAGCGGGACGAGGGAGCAGTACTTC	CASSPVPRTSGTREQYF	TRBV4-1	TRBJ2-7	TRBD2	NA
TGTGCCAGCAGTTTAAGACAGGGGGCGCGAGAGCAGTACTTC	CASSLRQGAREQYF	TRBV27	TRBJ2-7	TRBD1	NA
TGTGCCAGCAGCTTTTTTCGGCCTAGCAATCAGCCCCAGCATTTT	CASSFFRPSNQPQHF	TRBV11-3	TRBJ1-5	NA	once
TGTGCCAGTAGCGGACAGGGCACGAGGACTGAAGCTTTCTTT	CASSGQGTRTEAFF	TRBV19	TRBJ1-1	TRBD1	NA
TGTGCCAGCAGTTTCCCACAGCGTGGGTATGGCTACACCTTC	CASSFPQRGYGYTF	TRBV28	TRBJ1-2	NA	NA
TGTGCCAGCAGCCCGGCTAGCGGGGGGGCCATGGCAGATACGCAGTATTTT	CASSPASGGAMADTQYF	TRBV9	TRBJ2-3	TRBD2	NA
TGTGCCAGCAACGGGGCGGCCATTAGCACAGATACGCAGTATTTT	CASNGAAISTDTQYF	TRBV28	TRBJ2-3	NA	NA
TGTGCCAGCAGCTTGTGGGGGGCGAACTATGGCTACACCTTC	CASSLWGANYGYTF	TRBV5-8	TRBJ1-2	NA	NA
TGTGCCAGCAGACCCGGGACCGATGGAAACACCATATATTTT	CASRPGTDGNTIYF	TRBV27	TRBJ1-3	NA	NA
TGCAGTGCTAGTAGGGGACAGGGTTACTATAATTCACCCCTCCACTTT	CSASRGQGYYNSPLHF	TRBV20-1	TRBJ1-6	TRBD1	NA
TGTGCCAGCAGGGTTTTGATTGGGATTGACACCGGGGAGCTGTTTTTT	CASRVLIGIDTGELFF	TRBV2	TRBJ2-2	NA	NA
TGTGCCAGCAGCTTTTATGGGGCTGAAGCTTTCTTT	CASSFYGAEAFF	TRBV7-2	TRBJ1-1	NA	NA